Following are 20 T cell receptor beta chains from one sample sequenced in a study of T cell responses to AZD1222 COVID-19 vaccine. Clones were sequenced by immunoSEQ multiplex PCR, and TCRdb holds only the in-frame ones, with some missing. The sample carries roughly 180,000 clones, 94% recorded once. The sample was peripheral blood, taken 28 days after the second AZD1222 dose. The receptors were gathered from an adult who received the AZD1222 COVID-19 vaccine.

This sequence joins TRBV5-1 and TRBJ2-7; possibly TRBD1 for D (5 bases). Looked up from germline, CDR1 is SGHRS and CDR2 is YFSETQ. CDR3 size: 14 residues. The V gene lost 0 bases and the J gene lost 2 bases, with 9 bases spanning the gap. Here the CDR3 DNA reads TGCGCCAGCAGCTTGGCCGCAGGGACCTACGAGCAGTACTTC. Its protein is CASSLAAGTYEQYF.

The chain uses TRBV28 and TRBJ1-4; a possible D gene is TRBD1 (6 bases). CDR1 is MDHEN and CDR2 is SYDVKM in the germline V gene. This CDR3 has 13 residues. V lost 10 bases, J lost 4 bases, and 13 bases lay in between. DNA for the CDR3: TGTGCCACCAAGGGACACGTTAATGAAAAACTGTTTTTT. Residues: CATKGHVNEKLFF. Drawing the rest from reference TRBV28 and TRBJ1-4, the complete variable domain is DVKVTQSSRYLVKRTGEKVFLECVQDMDHENMFWYRQDPGLGLRLIYFSYDVKMKEKGDIPEGYSVSREKKERFSLILESASTNQTSMYLCATKGHVNEKLFFGSGTQLSVL.

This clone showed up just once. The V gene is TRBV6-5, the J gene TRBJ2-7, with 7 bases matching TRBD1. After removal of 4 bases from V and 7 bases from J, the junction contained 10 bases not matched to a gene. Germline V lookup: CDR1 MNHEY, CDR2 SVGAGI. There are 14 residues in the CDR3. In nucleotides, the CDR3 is TGTGCCAGCAGTTCGCCGACAGGGCCGGCTGAGCAGTACTTC. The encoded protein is CASSSPTGPAEQYF.

CDR3 nucleotides: TGTGCCAGTAGCGCCTTGCGGGGGGTTAATGAAAAACTGTTTTTT. Protein product: CASSALRGVNEKLFF. This rearrangement joins TRBV19 to TRBJ1-4, with a possible D match to TRBD1 (5 bases). This CDR3 comprises 15 residues. Between the trimmed V and J ends, which lost 6 bases and 4 bases, there was a span of 15 bases. Germline CDR1 is LNHDA and CDR2 is SQIVND (reference sequence).

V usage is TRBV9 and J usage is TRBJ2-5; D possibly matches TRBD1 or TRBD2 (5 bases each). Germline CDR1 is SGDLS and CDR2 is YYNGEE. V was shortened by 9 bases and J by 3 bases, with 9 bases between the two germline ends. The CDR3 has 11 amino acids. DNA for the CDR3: TGTGCCATGGGACCTAAAGAGACCCAGTACTTC. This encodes CAMGPKETQYF. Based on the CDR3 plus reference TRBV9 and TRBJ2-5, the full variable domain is DSGVTQTPKHLITATGQRVTLRCSPRSGDLSVYWYQQSLDQGLQFLIQYYNGEERAKGNILERFSAQQFPDLHSELNLSSLELGDSALYFCAMGPKETQYFGPGTRLLVL.

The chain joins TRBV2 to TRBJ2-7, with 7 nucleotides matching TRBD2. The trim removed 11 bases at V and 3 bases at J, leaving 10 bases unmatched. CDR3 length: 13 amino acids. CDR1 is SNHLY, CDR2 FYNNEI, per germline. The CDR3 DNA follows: TGTGCCTACAAATCGGAGCGGGGCTACGAGCAGTACTTC. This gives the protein CAYKSERGYEQYF.

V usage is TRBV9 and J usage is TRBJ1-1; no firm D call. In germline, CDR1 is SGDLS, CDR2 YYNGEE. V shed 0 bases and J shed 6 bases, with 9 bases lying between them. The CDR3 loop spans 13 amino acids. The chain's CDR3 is CASSVGGIPEAFF. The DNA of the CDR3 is TGTGCCAGCAGCGTAGGGGGAATTCCTGAAGCTTTCTTT. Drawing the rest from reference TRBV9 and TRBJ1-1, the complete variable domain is DSGVTQTPKHLITATGQRVTLRCSPRSGDLSVYWYQQSLDQGLQFLIQYYNGEERAKGNILERFSAQQFPDLHSELNLSSLELGDSALYFCASSVGGIPEAFFGQGTRLTVV.

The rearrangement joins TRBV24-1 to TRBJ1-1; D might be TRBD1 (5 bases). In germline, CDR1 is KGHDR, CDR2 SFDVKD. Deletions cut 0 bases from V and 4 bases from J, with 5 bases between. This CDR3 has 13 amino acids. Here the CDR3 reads CATSDLGGTEAFF. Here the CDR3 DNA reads TGTGCCACCAGTGATTTGGGGGGCACTGAAGCTTTCTTT.

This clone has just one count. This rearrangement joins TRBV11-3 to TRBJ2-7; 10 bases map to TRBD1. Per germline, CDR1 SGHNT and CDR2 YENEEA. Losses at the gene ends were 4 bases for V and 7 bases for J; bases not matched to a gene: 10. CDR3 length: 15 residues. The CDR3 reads CASSSSGQGTREQYF. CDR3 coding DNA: TGTGCCAGCAGCTCATCGGGACAGGGGACGCGGGAGCAGTACTTC.

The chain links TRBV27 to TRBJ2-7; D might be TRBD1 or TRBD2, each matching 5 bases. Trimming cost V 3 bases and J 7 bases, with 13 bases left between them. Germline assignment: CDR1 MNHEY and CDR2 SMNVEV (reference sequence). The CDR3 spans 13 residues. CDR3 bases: TGTGCCAGCAGTTTGCTGGGGGTCGGTGAGCAGTACTTC. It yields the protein CASSLLGVGEQYF.

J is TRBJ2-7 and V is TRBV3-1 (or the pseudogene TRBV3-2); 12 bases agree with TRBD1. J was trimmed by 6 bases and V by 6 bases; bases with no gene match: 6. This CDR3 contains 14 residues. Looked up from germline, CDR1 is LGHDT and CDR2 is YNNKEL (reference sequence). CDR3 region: CASSGTGGRGEQYF. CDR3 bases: TGTGCCAGCAGTGGGACAGGGGGCCGTGGCGAGCAGTACTTC.

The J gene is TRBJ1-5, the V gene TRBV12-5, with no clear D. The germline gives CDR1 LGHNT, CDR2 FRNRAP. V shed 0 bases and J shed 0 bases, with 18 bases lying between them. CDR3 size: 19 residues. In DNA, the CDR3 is TGTGCTAGTGGTTTGGTACGAAGCGGCTGGCCGTTTAGCAATCAGCCCCAGCATTTT. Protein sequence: CASGLVRSGWPFSNQPQHF.

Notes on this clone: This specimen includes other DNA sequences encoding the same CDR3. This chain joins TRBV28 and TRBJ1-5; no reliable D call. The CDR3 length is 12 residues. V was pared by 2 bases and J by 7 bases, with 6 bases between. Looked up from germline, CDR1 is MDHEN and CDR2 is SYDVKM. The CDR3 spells CASSLPFQPQHF. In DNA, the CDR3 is TGTGCCAGCAGTTTACCGTTCCAGCCCCAGCATTTT.

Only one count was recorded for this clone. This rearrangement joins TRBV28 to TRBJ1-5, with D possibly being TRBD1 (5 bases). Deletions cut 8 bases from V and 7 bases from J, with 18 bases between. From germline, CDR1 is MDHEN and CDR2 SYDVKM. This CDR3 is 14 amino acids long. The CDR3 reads CASGYPAGGQPQHF. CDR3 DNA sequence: TGTGCCAGCGGCTACCCGGCGGGGGGACAGCCCCAGCATTTT.

The DNA for the CDR3 is TGTGCCAGCAGCTTAGGCCGCCTATTGGACACTGAAGCTTTCTTT. Its translation is CASSLGRLLDTEAFF. V usage is TRBV13 and J usage is TRBJ1-1; D unresolved. V gave up 0 bases and J gave up 3 bases, with 11 bases separating them. Germline assignment: CDR1 PRHDT and CDR2 FYEKMQ (reference sequence). The CDR3 sequence is 15 residues long.

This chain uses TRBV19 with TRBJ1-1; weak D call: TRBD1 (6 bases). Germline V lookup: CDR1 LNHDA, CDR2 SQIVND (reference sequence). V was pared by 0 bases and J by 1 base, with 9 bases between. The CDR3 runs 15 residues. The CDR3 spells CASSIDLGANTEAFF. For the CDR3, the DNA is TGTGCCAGTAGTATAGATCTGGGGGCGAACACTGAAGCTTTCTTT.

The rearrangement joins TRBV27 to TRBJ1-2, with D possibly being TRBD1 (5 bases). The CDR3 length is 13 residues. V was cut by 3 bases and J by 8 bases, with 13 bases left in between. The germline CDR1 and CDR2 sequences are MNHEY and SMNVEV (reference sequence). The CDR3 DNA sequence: TGTGCCAGCAGTTTTCCGGCAGGGAAAGGCTACACCTTC. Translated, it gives CASSFPAGKGYTF.

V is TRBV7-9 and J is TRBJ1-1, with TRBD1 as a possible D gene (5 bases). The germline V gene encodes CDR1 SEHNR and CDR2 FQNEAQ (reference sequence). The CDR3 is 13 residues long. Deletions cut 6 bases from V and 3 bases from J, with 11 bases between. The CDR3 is CASSFSRDTEAFF. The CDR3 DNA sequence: TGTGCCAGCAGTTTTTCCAGGGACACTGAAGCTTTCTTT.

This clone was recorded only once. The CDR3 spells CASSGQGRSTNEKLFF. CDR3 in DNA: TGTGCCAGCAGTGGACAGGGAAGGTCAACTAATGAAAAACTGTTTTTT. J is TRBJ1-4 and V is TRBV2, with 7 bases matching TRBD1. The CDR3 contains 16 residues. V shed 4 bases and J 0 bases; nucleotides not matched to a gene: 5. Germline V gene lookup returns CDR1 SNHLY and CDR2 FYNNEI.

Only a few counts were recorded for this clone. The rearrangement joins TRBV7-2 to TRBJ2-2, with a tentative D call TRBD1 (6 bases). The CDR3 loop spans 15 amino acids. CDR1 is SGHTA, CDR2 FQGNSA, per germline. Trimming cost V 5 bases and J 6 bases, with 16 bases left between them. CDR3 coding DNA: TGTGCCAGCAGCCGCGACAGGAGGAATGCCGGGGAGCTGTTTTTT. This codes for CASSRDRRNAGELFF.